This entry lists 16 T cell receptor beta chains sequenced from one sample in a study of cytomegalovirus exposure and HLA in healthy donors (dated by TCRdb to the late 2010s). Libraries were prepared through the immunoSEQ multiplex PCR assay. TCRdb obtained this table from immuneACCESS and retained in-frame rearrangements with V and J assigned. These tables miss some clones; where compared with another copy, unresolved V genes account for less than half of the shortfall, and the remainder is unexplained. This sample holds 200,000 or so clones; 85% to 95% were observed only once. 0.85% to 1.2% of the sample comes from the top ten. The sample comprised PBMCs. These receptors all come from a woman aged 18 to 35 in good health and CMV-seronegative.

The chain uses TRBV28 and TRBJ2-1, with 10 positions matching TRBD1. The junction had 11 bases not matched to a gene; V was cut back by 6 bases and J by 9 bases. The CDR3 loop spans 15 amino acids. Germline CDR1 is MDHEN and CDR2 is SYDVKM. This CDR3 is CASRPGTGAGSEQFF. The CDR3 DNA follows: TGTGCCAGCAGACCCGGGACAGGGGCCGGGAGTGAGCAGTTCTTC.

The chain has TRBV30 and TRBJ2-7; 9 bases match TRBD1. The germline V gene has CDR1 GTSNPN and CDR2 SVGIG (reference sequence). This CDR3 spans 14 amino acids. V gave up 5 bases and J gave up 4 bases; unmatched junction bases: 9. The CDR3, as DNA: TGTGCCTGGGGCCCGGGACAGGGAATTTACGAGCAGTACTTC. Protein sequence: CAWGPGQGIYEQYF. Full variable domain (remainder filled in from reference TRBV30 and TRBJ2-7): SQTIHQWPATLVQPVGSPLSLECTVEGTSNPNLYWYRQAAGRGLQLLFYSVGIGQISSEVPQNLSASRPQDRQFILSSKKLLLSDSGFYLCAWGPGQGIYEQYFGPGTRLTVT.

J is TRBJ1-1 and V is TRBV27; maybe TRBD1 (5 bases). The germline V and J ends were trimmed by 5 bases and 7 bases, with 14 bases remaining between them. The CDR3 extends over 13 amino acids. CDR1 and CDR2 from the germline V gene are MNHEY and SMNVEV (reference sequence). DNA of the CDR3: TGTGCCAGCAGTCCATCAGGGTCCAATGAAGCTTTCTTT. Translating gives CASSPSGSNEAFF.

This clone was picked up one time. The rearrangement uses TRBV5-6 and TRBJ1-5, with a possible D match to TRBD1 (6 bases). This CDR3 region has 16 residues. The germline V gene has CDR1 SGHDT and CDR2 YYEEEE. V was pared by 1 base and J by 5 bases, with 16 bases between. The CDR3 DNA reads as TGTGCCAGCAGCTTGTACAGGGCAGGTCCGGATCAGCCCCAGCATTTT. It yields the protein CASSLYRAGPDQPQHF.

V usage is TRBV5-4 and J usage is TRBJ2-1, with 11 positions matching TRBD2. The germline CDR1 and CDR2 sequences are SGHNT and YYREEE (reference sequence). This CDR3 spans 15 amino acids. Trimming at V came to 4 bases and at J to 3 bases, leaving 3 bases not matched to a gene. CDR3 amino acids: CASSLAGGLYNEQFF. The CDR3 DNA is TGTGCCAGCAGCCTAGCGGGAGGCCTCTACAATGAGCAGTTCTTC.

The rearrangement links TRBV5-1 to TRBJ2-2; perhaps TRBD2 as D (5 bases). Germline lookup yields CDR1 SGHRS and CDR2 YFSETQ. The ends were cut back, 4 bases at V and 6 bases at J, with 10 bases in the middle. The CDR3 loop spans 13 amino acids. The CDR3 sequence is CASSLASPGELFF. The DNA for the CDR3 is TGCGCCAGCAGCCTAGCATCCCCCGGGGAGCTGTTTTTT.

The V call is TRBV7-2, the J call TRBJ2-3; D is unresolved. This CDR3 comprises 14 residues. Germline loops: CDR1 SGHTA, CDR2 FQGNSA. V was trimmed by 2 bases and J by 6 bases, leaving 12 bases between them. The CDR3 is CASSLISLVDTQYF. CDR3 sequence (DNA): TGTGCCAGCAGCTTAATTTCGTTAGTGGATACGCAGTATTTT.

The V and J genes are TRBV5-6 and TRBJ1-2; TRBD1 is a possible D gene (5 bases). The germline V gene has CDR1 SGHDT and CDR2 YYEEEE. The CDR3 has 15 amino acids. V was shortened by 0 bases and J by 5 bases, with 14 bases between the two germline ends. CDR3 DNA sequence: TGTGCCAGCAGCTTGGATGCAGGGTCTTATTATGGCTACACCTTC. Amino acid sequence: CASSLDAGSYYGYTF. Full variable domain (rest looked up from reference TRBV5-6 and TRBJ1-2): DAGVTQSPTHLIKTRGQQVTLRCSPKSGHDTVSWYQQALGQGPQFIFQYYEEEERQRGNFPDRFSGHQFPNYSSELNVNALLLGDSALYLCASSLDAGSYYGYTFGSGTRLTVV.

This rearrangement joins TRBV27 to TRBJ2-7, with TRBD2 matching over 9 bases. The CDR3 loop spans 15 amino acids. The ends lost 2 bases at V and 4 bases at J; junction bases unmatched: 6. CDR1 and CDR2 (germline): MNHEY, SMNVEV (reference sequence). CDR3 nucleotide sequence: TGTGCCAGCAGTTTAGGCGGGAGGGGATTTTACGAGCAGTACTTC. This encodes CASSLGGRGFYEQYF.

This clone was picked up one time. V usage is TRBV6-6 and J usage is TRBJ2-1; the D gene is possibly TRBD1 (5 bases). Per the germline V gene, CDR1 is MNHNY and CDR2 is SVGAGI (reference sequence). Trimming stripped 2 bases from V and 2 bases from J, with 10 bases between. CDR3 length equals 15 residues. CDR3: CASSYRRDTYNEQFF. In DNA form, the CDR3 reads TGTGCCAGCAGTTACCGCAGGGATACCTACAATGAGCAGTTCTTC.

This chain links TRBV15 with TRBJ2-2; 7 bases match TRBD2. The CDR3 runs 15 residues. V lost 9 bases, J lost 6 bases, and 13 bases stayed unmatched. Germline CDR1 is LNHNV and CDR2 is YYDKDF (reference sequence). The CDR3 nucleotides are TGTGCCACTGGAGGACTAGACGGTTACGCCGGGGAGCTGTTTTTT. This sequence encodes CATGGLDGYAGELFF.

V is TRBV18 and J is TRBJ2-7, with a weak D call TRBD1 (5 bases). V was clipped by 0 bases and J by 2 bases, with 11 bases between them. The CDR3 loop spans 15 amino acids. Germline loops: CDR1 KGHSH, CDR2 LQKENI. As DNA, the CDR3 is TGTGCCAGCTCACCACCAGGGGTCAGGGCCTACGAGCAGTACTTC. This encodes CASSPPGVRAYEQYF.

The chain carries TRBV28 and TRBJ1-4; 9 bases fit TRBD1. The ends lost 6 bases at V and 2 bases at J; junction bases unmatched: 1. The germline V gene has CDR1 MDHEN and CDR2 SYDVKM. This CDR3 is 14 amino acids long. CDR3 region: CASSGQGTNEKLFF. The CDR3 nucleotides read TGTGCCAGCAGCGGACAGGGGACTAATGAAAAACTGTTTTTT.

This rearrangement joins TRBV7-9 to TRBJ1-2, with TRBD1 identical over 8 bases. Germline CDR1 and CDR2: SEHNR and FQNEAQ (reference sequence). This CDR3 spans 17 amino acids. V lost 5 bases, J lost 4 bases, and 15 bases stayed unmatched. This CDR3 is CASSLRQGRSSGYGYTF. CDR3 DNA: TGTGCCAGCAGCCTCCGACAGGGGCGAAGTTCGGGCTATGGCTACACCTTC.

The V gene is TRBV28, the J gene TRBJ1-2, with TRBD1 matching 7 bases. J was trimmed by 4 bases and V by 5 bases; bases with no gene match: 7. Germline CDR1 reads MDHEN; CDR2 reads SYDVKM. This CDR3 is 14 amino acids long. This CDR3 is CASSKPGTAYGYTF. CDR3 coding DNA: TGTGCCAGCAGTAAACCCGGGACAGCCTATGGCTACACCTTC.

V usage is TRBV11-3 and J usage is TRBJ1-1, with 10 positions matching TRBD1. J gave up 6 bases and V 4 bases, and 5 bases lay outside the gene matches. This CDR3 region has 14 residues. Germline CDR1 and CDR2: SGHNT and YENEEA. Written as DNA, the CDR3 is TGTGCCAGCAGCTCAGGACAGGGGGGATCTGAAGCTTTCTTT. The encoded protein is CASSSGQGGSEAFF.